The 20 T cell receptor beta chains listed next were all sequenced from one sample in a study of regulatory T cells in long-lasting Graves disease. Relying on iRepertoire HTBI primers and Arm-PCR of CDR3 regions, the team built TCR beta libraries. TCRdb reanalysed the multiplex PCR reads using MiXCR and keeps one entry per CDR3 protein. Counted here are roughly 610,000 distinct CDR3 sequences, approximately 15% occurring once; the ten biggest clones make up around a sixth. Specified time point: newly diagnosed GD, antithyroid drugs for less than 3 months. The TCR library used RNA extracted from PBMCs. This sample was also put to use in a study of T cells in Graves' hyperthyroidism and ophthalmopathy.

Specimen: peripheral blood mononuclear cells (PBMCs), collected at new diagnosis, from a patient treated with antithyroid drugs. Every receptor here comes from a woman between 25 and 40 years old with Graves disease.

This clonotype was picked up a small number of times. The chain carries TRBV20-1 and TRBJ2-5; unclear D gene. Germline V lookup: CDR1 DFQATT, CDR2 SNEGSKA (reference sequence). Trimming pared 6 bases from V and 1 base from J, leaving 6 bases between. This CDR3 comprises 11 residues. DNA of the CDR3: TGCAGTGCCCAATCCCAAGAGACCCAGTACTTC. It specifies CSAQSQETQYF.

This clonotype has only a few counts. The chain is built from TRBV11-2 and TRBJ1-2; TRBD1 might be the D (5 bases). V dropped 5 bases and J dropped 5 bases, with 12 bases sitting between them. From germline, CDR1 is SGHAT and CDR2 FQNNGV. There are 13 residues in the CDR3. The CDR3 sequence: CASSPQVGYGYTF. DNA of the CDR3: TGTGCCAGCAGCCCACAGGTGGGGTATGGCTACACCTTC. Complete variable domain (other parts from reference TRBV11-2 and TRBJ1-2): EAGVAQSPRYKIIEKRQSVAFWCNPISGHATLYWYQQILGQGPKLLIQFQNNGVVDDSQLPKDRFSAERLKGVDSTLKIQPAKLEDSAVYLCASSPQVGYGYTFGSGTRLTVV.

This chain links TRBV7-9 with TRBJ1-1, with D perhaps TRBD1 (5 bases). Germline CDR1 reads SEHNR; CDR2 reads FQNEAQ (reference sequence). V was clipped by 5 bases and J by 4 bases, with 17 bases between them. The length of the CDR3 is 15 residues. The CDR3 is CASSPLGGKTTEAFF. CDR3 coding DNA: TGTGCCAGCAGCCCACTCGGGGGAAAGACCACTGAAGCTTTCTTT.

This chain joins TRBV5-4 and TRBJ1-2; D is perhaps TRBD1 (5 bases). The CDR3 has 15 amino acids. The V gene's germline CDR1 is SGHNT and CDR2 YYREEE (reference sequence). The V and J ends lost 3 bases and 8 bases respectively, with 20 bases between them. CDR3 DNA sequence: TGTGCCAGCAGCTCCCTCCGGGAGGAAGGGGTAGGCTACACCTTC. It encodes CASSSLREEGVGYTF.

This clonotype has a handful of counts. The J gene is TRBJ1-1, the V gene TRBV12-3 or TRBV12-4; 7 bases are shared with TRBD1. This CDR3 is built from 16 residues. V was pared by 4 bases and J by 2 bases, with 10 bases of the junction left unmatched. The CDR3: CASSSSPRQGNTEAFF. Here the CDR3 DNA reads TGTGCCAGCAGTTCCTCCCCCCGACAGGGTAACACTGAAGCTTTCTTT.

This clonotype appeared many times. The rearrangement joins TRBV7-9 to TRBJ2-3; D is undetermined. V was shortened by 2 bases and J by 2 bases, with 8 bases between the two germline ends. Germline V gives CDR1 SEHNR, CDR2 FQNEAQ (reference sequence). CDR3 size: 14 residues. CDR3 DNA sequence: TGTGCCAGCAGCTTATTGGGGTCCACAGATACGCAGTATTTT. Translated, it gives CASSLLGSTDTQYF.

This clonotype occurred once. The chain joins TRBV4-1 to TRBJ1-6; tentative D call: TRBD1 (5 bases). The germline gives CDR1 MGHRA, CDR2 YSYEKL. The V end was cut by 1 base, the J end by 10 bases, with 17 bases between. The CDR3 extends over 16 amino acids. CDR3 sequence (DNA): TGCGCCAGCAGCCAAGGGTTTTCGGGACTCCAATCACCCCTCCACTTT. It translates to CASSQGFSGLQSPLHF.

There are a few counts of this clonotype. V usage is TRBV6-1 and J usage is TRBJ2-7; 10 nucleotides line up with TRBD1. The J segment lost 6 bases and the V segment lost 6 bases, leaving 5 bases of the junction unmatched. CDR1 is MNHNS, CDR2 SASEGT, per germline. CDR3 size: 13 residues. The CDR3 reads CASRRDRGSEQYF. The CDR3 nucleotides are TGTGCCAGCAGGAGGGACAGGGGAAGCGAGCAGTACTTC.

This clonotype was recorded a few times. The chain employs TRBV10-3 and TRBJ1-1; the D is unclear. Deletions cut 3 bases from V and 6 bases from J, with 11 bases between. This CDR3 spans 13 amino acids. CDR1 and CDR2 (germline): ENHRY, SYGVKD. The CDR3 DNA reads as TGTGCCATCAGTGAATCGGGGATCCCTGAAGCTTTCTTT. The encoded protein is CAISESGIPEAFF.

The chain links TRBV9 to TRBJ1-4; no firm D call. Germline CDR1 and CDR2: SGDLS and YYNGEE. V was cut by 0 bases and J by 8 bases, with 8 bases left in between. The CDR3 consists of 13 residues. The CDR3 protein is CASSVGEREKLFF. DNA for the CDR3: TGTGCCAGCAGCGTAGGGGAACGCGAAAAACTGTTTTTT. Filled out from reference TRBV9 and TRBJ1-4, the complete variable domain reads DSGVTQTPKHLITATGQRVTLRCSPRSGDLSVYWYQQSLDQGLQFLIQYYNGEERAKGNILERFSAQQFPDLHSELNLSSLELGDSALYFCASSVGEREKLFFGSGTQLSVL.

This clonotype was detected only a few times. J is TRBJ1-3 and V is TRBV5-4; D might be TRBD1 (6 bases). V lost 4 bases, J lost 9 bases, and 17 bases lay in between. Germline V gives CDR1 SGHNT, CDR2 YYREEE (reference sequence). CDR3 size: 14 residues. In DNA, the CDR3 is TGTGCCAGCAGCCTACAACAGGGACGAAGCACCATATATTTT. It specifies CASSLQQGRSTIYF.

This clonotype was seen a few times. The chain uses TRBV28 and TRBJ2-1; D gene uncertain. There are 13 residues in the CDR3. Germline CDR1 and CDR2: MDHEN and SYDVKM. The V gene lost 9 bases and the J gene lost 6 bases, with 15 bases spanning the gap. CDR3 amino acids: CASAARTFNEQFF. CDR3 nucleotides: TGTGCCAGTGCAGCCAGGACCTTCAATGAGCAGTTCTTC.

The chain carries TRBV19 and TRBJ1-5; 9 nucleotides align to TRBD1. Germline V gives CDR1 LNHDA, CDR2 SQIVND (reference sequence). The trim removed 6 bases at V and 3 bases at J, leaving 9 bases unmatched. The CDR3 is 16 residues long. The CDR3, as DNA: TGTGCCAGTAGAGATACCGGGACAGGGACCAATCAGCCCCAGCATTTT. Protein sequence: CASRDTGTGTNQPQHF.

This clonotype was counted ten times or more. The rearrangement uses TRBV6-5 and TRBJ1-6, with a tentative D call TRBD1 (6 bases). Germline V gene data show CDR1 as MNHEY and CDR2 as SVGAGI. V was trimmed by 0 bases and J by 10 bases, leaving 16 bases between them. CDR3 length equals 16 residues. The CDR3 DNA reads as TGTGCCAGCAGTTACTCGGGCACAGGGTTAAGGTCACCCCTCCACTTT. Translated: CASSYSGTGLRSPLHF.

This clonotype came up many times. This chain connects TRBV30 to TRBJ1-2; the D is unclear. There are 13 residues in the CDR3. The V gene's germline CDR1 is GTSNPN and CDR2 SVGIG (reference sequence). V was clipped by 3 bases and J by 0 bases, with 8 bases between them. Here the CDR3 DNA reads TGTGCCTGGAGCAAGATATCTAACTATGGCTACACCTTC. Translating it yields CAWSKISNYGYTF.

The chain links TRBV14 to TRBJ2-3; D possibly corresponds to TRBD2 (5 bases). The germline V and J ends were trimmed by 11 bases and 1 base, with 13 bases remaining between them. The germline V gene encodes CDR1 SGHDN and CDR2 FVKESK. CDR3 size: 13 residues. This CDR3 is CACTSGGTDTQYF. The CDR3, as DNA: TGTGCCTGTACGAGCGGCGGCACAGATACGCAGTATTTT.

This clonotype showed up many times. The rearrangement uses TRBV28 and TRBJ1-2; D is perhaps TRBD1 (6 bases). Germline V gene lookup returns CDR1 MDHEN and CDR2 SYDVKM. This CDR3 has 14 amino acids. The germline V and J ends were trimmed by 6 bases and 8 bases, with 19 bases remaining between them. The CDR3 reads CASRTRRGGWGYTF. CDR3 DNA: TGTGCCAGCAGGACCCGCCGGGGGGGCTGGGGCTACACCTTC.

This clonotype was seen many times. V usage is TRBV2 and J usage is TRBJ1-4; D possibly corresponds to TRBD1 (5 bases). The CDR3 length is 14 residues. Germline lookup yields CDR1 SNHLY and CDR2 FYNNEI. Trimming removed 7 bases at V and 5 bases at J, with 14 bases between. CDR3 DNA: TGTGCCAGCACGAGGAGGGGATTAAATGAAAAACTGTTTTTT. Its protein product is CASTRRGLNEKLFF.

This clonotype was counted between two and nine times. CDR3: CASSLGSWGAGNYGYTF. The CDR3 DNA reads TGTGCCAGCAGCCTGGGGTCGTGGGGGGCCGGTAACTATGGCTACACCTTC. The rearrangement joins TRBV7-9 to TRBJ1-2, with D maybe TRBD1 (6 bases). Germline CDR1 and CDR2: SEHNR and FQNEAQ (reference sequence). With 5 bases removed from V and 1 base from J, the gap between germline ends came to 20 bases. The CDR3 has 17 amino acids. Variable domain in full (rest from reference TRBV7-9 and TRBJ1-2): DTGVSQNPRHKITKRGQNVTFRCDPISEHNRLYWYRQTLGQGPEFLTYFQNEAQLEKSRLLSDRFSAERPKGSFSTLEIQRTEQGDSAMYLCASSLGSWGAGNYGYTFGSGTRLTVV.

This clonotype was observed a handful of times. CDR3 nucleotides: TGTGCCAGCTCACCTTGGGCGGAAAGCGAGCAGTACTTC. It encodes CASSPWAESEQYF. This rearrangement joins TRBV18 to TRBJ2-7, with no clear D. With 3 bases removed from V and 6 bases from J, the gap between germline ends came to 12 bases. This CDR3 contains 13 residues. Looked up from germline, CDR1 is KGHSH and CDR2 is LQKENI.